This TCR beta chain was observed in a study of cytomegalovirus exposure and HLA in healthy donors. There are a few counts of this clone. Vbeta (60) and Jbeta (13) primers were used in the PCR. Method: immunoSEQ multiplex PCR; TCRdb's copy keeps in-frame clones and lacks some. The data contain 30,000 to 35,000 clones, 80% of them singletons. The receptor's source is a male donor in good health and CMV-seronegative. The sample consisted of PBMCs.

The CDR3 loop reads CASSYYGLETDTQYF. As DNA, the CDR3 is TGTGCCAGCAGCTATTACGGACTAGAAACAGATACGCAGTATTTT. V and J are TRBV7-3 and TRBJ2-3, with 7 bases lining up with TRBD2. Germline V gives CDR1 SGHTA, CDR2 FQGTGA. The CDR3 consists of 15 residues. V shed 4 bases and J 3 bases; nucleotides not matched to a gene: 7.